The clone carrying this T cell receptor (beta chain) was picked up many times. This sample was included in a study of blood T cell repertoires in COVID-19. Assay used: immunoSEQ multiplex PCR; TCRdb lists only in-frame clones, some missing. The data show approximately 140,000 clones, over 75% seen once. The sequence came from a man between 60 and 75 years old with active or convalescent COVID-19. The sample was peripheral blood.

The CDR3 DNA follows: TGTGCCAGTAGTATAAAGTCCGGGAACATGAATCAGCCCCAGCATTTT. Its protein product is CASSIKSGNMNQPQHF. The chain carries TRBV19 and TRBJ1-5; D gene uncertain. Germline V gene lookup returns CDR1 LNHDA and CDR2 SQIVND (reference sequence). V lost 2 bases to trimming and J lost 4 bases, with 15 bases between them. The CDR3 is 16 amino acids.